Following are 4 T cell receptor beta chains from one sample sequenced in a study of T cells after yellow fever vaccination. TCRdb passed the 5' RACE reads through MiXCR, listing each CDR3 protein once. The sample lists hundreds of thousands of distinct CDR3 sequences, roughly 13% occurring once. Sequencing was performed on PBMCs, taken on the day of the yellow fever booster vaccination. These receptors all stem from a man aged 25-45 years who received the YFV17D yellow fever vaccine.

Only a few counts were recorded for this clonotype. This chain uses TRBV7-2 with TRBJ2-1, with 7 bases that match TRBD2. Germline V gene sequence: CDR1 SGHTA, CDR2 FQGNSA. After removal of 2 bases from V and 7 bases from J, the junction contained 14 bases not matched to a gene. This CDR3 is built from 17 residues. CDR3 coding DNA: TGTGCCAGCAGCTTAATGGGTCGGCCTAGCGGAACAAATGAGCAGTTCTTC. The encoded protein is CASSLMGRPSGTNEQFF. Full variable domain (missing parts from reference TRBV7-2 and TRBJ2-1): GAGVSQSPSNKVTEKGKDVELRCDPISGHTALYWYRQSLGQGLEFLIYFQGNSAPDKSGLPSDRFSAERTGGSVSTLTIQRTQQEDSAVYLCASSLMGRPSGTNEQFFGPGTRLTVL.

This chain connects TRBV20-1 to TRBJ2-7; D tentatively fits TRBD1 or TRBD2 (5 bases each). Germline loops: CDR1 DFQATT, CDR2 SNEGSKA (reference sequence). With 6 bases removed from V and 7 bases from J, the gap between germline ends came to 19 bases. CDR3 length: 13 amino acids. Written as DNA, the CDR3 is TGCAGTGCCTCCGGGACCGCGGTAGGTGAGCAGTACTTC. Protein sequence: CSASGTAVGEQYF.

The chain carries TRBV20-1 and TRBJ2-7; 10 nucleotides agree with TRBD2. V trimming: 3 bases; J trimming: 2 bases; junction bases outside the gene matches: 4. Germline V CDR1 and CDR2: DFQATT, SNEGSKA (reference sequence). The CDR3 runs to 14 residues. The CDR3 loop is CSASLAGVTYEQYF. The DNA of the CDR3 is TGCAGTGCTAGTCTAGCGGGAGTTACCTACGAGCAGTACTTC.

J is TRBJ2-1 and V is TRBV20-1; TRBD2 agrees at 11 bases. This CDR3 is 16 amino acids long. V gave up 6 bases and J gave up 8 bases; unmatched junction bases: 15. The V gene's germline CDR1 is DFQATT and CDR2 SNEGSKA (reference sequence). This chain's CDR3 is CSAPGLAEEPWHEQFF. The CDR3 DNA reads TGCAGTGCCCCGGGACTAGCGGAGGAACCGTGGCATGAGCAGTTCTTC.